Presented here are 2 T cell receptor beta chains from one specimen sequenced in a study of cytomegalovirus exposure and HLA in healthy donors. PCR amplification relied on 60 Vbeta primers (plus 13 Jbeta primers). Measured with immunoSEQ multiplex PCR; TCRdb has only the in-frame clones, and not every one. Of some 130,000 clones in the sample, approximately 74% were seen once. Sequencing input: PBMCs. The receptors derive from a male donor in good health and CMV-seronegative.

The rearrangement links TRBV7-9 to TRBJ2-7; the match to TRBD1 covers 8 bases. This CDR3 is built from 14 residues. Unmatched junction bases numbered 7, after V lost 4 bases and J lost 5 bases. Looked up from germline, CDR1 is SEHNR and CDR2 is FQNEAQ (reference sequence). The CDR3 reads CASSYRTGSNEQYF. CDR3 sequence (DNA): TGTGCCAGCAGCTACCGGACAGGGTCCAACGAGCAGTACTTC.

The rearrangement joins TRBV2 to TRBJ2-3, with TRBD2 matching 7 bases. V shed 5 bases, J shed 5 bases, and the junction held 7 bases outside the gene matches. Germline V lookup: CDR1 SNHLY, CDR2 FYNNEI. This CDR3 has 14 amino acids. The CDR3 DNA reads TGTGCCAGCAGTACGGCGGGAGAGTTAGATACGCAGTATTTT. It yields the protein CASSTAGELDTQYF.